This T cell receptor beta chain was recovered during a study of spatial heterogeneity in lung cancer. In this sample, this clonotype turned up a few times. The time point here: sample taken at primary tumor resection. Unsorted whole RNA samples from tumor, nontumor lung or frozen PBMC were sequenced. This CDR3 is built from 15 residues. Per the germline V gene, CDR1 is LGHDT and CDR2 is YNNKEL (reference sequence). With 1 base removed from V and 4 bases from J, the gap between germline ends came to 14 bases. TCRdb reprocessed the 5' RACE reads via MiXCR and lists one record per CDR3 protein. The table lists about 82,000 distinct CDR3 sequences, around an eighth of them singletons, with 4.6% in the top ten.

The sequenced sample was PBMCs, obtained at surgery. This clonotype was obtained from a male donor with early-stage non-small cell lung cancer. V is TRBV3-1 and J is TRBJ2-7, with D perhaps matching TRBD1 or TRBD2 (5 bases each). CDR3 sequence (DNA): TGTGCCAGCAGCCAAGCCCTCACCGGGGCATACGAGCAGTACTTC. As protein: CASSQALTGAYEQYF.